A single sample is the source of the 21 T cell receptor beta chains below, sequenced in a study of blood T cell repertoires in COVID-19. TCRdb keeps only in-frame clones here, not all; method: immunoSEQ multiplex PCR. The repertoire has about 170,000 clones, around four fifths of them found once; the top ten carry roughly 4.5%. Sequencing was carried out using PBMCs or T cells enriched from blood (not recorded which). The receptors stem from a woman between 50 and 59 years old who had recovered from COVID-19.

The rearrangement uses TRBV3-1 (or the pseudogene TRBV3-2) and TRBJ1-2, with D unclear. Germline values: CDR1 LGHDT, CDR2 YNNKEL (reference sequence). V was clipped by 0 bases and J by 8 bases, with 13 bases between them. CDR3 size: 14 residues. CDR3 sequence reads: CASSQDGGVGGYTF. The CDR3 DNA follows: TGTGCCAGCAGCCAAGATGGAGGTGTTGGGGGCTACACCTTC.

V and J are TRBV30 and TRBJ1-1; 10 bases line up with TRBD1. CDR1 GTSNPN and CDR2 SVGIG come from the germline V gene (reference sequence). Trimming took 5 bases from V and 5 from J; bases not matched to a gene: 8. The CDR3 spans 14 residues. The CDR3 coding sequence is TGTGCCTGGCAGTTGGGACAGGGGTGGACTGAAGCTTTCTTT. Amino acids: CAWQLGQGWTEAFF.

The chain carries TRBV18 and TRBJ1-4; 10 nucleotides match TRBD1. The ends lost 3 bases at V and 10 bases at J; junction bases unmatched: 2. The germline V gene has CDR1 KGHSH and CDR2 LQKENI. This CDR3 contains 13 residues. In DNA form, the CDR3 reads TGTGCCAGCTCACCCCGGGACAGGGGAAAACTGTTTTTT. This sequence encodes CASSPRDRGKLFF.

The genes are TRBV5-5 and TRBJ1-3, with a possible D match to TRBD1 (5 bases). Germline assignment: CDR1 SGHKS and CDR2 YYEKEE (reference sequence). This CDR3 region has 16 residues. The V and J ends lost 0 bases and 4 bases respectively, with 14 bases between them. CDR3 amino acids: CASSLGQGAGGNTIYF. Here the CDR3 DNA reads TGTGCCAGCAGCTTGGGGCAGGGAGCGGGGGGAAACACCATATATTTT.

The chain is built from TRBV15 and TRBJ2-5; 9 nucleotides line up with TRBD2. Germline trimming cut 3 bases from V and 3 bases from J; bases unmatched to any gene: 8. Germline CDR1 LNHNV, CDR2 YYDKDF (reference sequence). CDR3 length: 16 residues. The CDR3 coding sequence is TGTGCCACCAGCAGGACGACTAGCGGTCTTAAAGAGACCCAGTACTTC. It codes for CATSRTTSGLKETQYF.

This clone was observed a single time. The rearrangement links TRBV21-1 to TRBJ1-5; the table assigns TRBD1, which was not confirmed against the DNA. TRBV21-1 is a listed pseudogene. The CDR3 has 18 residues. CDR3 protein: CASSKKGMTVKTNQPQHF. In DNA, the CDR3 is TGTGCCAGCAGCAAAAAGGGGATGACAGTAAAGACCAATCAGCCCCAGCATTTT.

The gene calls are TRBV11-3 and TRBJ2-1; D not resolved. This CDR3 comprises 14 residues. V was shortened by 3 bases and J by 4 bases, with 10 bases between the two germline ends. Germline V gene data show CDR1 as SGHNT and CDR2 as YENEEA. The CDR3 reads CASSFYRRYNEQFF. Here the CDR3 DNA reads TGTGCCAGCAGCTTTTACAGACGTTACAATGAGCAGTTCTTC.

The chain uses TRBV9 and TRBJ2-5; D is possibly TRBD2 (5 bases). Trimming shortened V by 3 bases and J by 5 bases, and 20 bases separated the two germline ends. The CDR3 covers 16 residues. Germline values: CDR1 SGDLS, CDR2 YYNGEE. The CDR3 reads CASSELGGTTGETQYF. DNA of the CDR3: TGTGCCAGCAGCGAGTTGGGTGGCACGACGGGGGAGACCCAGTACTTC.

The J gene is TRBJ2-7, the V gene TRBV10-3; 12 bases are shared with TRBD1. This CDR3 region has 15 residues. Germline V CDR1 and CDR2: ENHRY, SYGVKD. V was pared by 6 bases and J by 6 bases, with 9 bases of the junction left unmatched. CDR3 amino acids: CAIRDTGTGGSEQYV. As DNA, the CDR3 is TGTGCCATCAGGGATACCGGGACAGGGGGCAGCGAGCAGTACGTC.

This clone was seen a few times. The rearrangement links TRBV18 to TRBJ1-6; D may be TRBD1 (5 bases). The CDR3 is 14 residues long. The germline gives CDR1 KGHSH, CDR2 LQKENI. Trimming shortened V by 3 bases and J by 10 bases, and 13 bases separated the two germline ends. CDR3 sequence: CASSPDGGRSPLHF. CDR3 sequence (DNA): TGTGCCAGCTCACCTGACGGGGGGAGGTCACCCCTCCACTTT.

This clone was picked up a small number of times. This chain uses TRBV10-3 with TRBJ1-2; D is ambiguous. Germline assignment: CDR1 ENHRY and CDR2 SYGVKD. The CDR3 totals 13 residues. V shed 4 bases and J shed 7 bases, with 13 bases lying between them. CDR3 amino acids: CAISAGNEAGYTF. The DNA of the CDR3 is TGTGCCATCAGTGCGGGGAACGAGGCTGGCTACACCTTC.

This clone came up a few times. The gene calls are TRBV6-5 and TRBJ1-5, with D possibly matching TRBD1 (6 bases). Per the germline V gene, CDR1 is MNHEY and CDR2 is SVGAGI. CDR3 size: 14 residues. Trimming removed 8 bases from V and 2 bases from J, with 13 bases in between. The CDR3 DNA reads as TGTGCCAGCGAACAGGGCAGTGGCAATCAGCCCCAGCATTTT. Translation: CASEQGSGNQPQHF.

The rearrangement links TRBV21-1 to TRBJ1-2; the listed D gene, TRBD1, was not tested against the DNA. TRBV21-1 is reported as a pseudogene. The CDR3 spans 15 residues. CDR3 loop: CASSKGGQTRWGYTF. The CDR3 region has the DNA TGTGCCAGCAGCAAGGGGGGACAGACCAGATGGGGCTACACCTTC.

V is TRBV28 and J is TRBJ1-4; possible D gene TRBD1, 5 bases. This CDR3 contains 14 residues. CDR1 is MDHEN, CDR2 SYDVKM, per germline. V was cut by 6 bases and J by 8 bases, with 16 bases left in between. This CDR3 reads CASRRGGGREKLFF. CDR3 coding DNA: TGTGCCAGCAGACGGGGGGGAGGTCGGGAAAAACTGTTTTTT.

This chain uses TRBV13 with TRBJ1-2, with 10 nucleotides matching TRBD1. The CDR3 is made up of 16 amino acids. Trimming took 3 bases from V and 0 from J; bases not matched to a gene: 4. Germline V lookup: CDR1 PRHDT, CDR2 FYEKMQ (reference sequence). The CDR3 region is CASSFPGQGANYGYTF. In DNA, the CDR3 is TGTGCCAGCAGCTTCCCCGGACAGGGGGCTAACTATGGCTACACCTTC.

The J gene is TRBJ1-1, the V gene TRBV10-1, with 7 bases identical to TRBD1. The trim removed 5 bases at V and 5 bases at J, leaving 11 bases unmatched. The germline CDR1 and CDR2 sequences are WNHNN and SYGVQD (reference sequence). CDR3 length: 15 amino acids. CDR3 sequence (DNA): TGCGCCAGCAGTAGTAGGGGGCAGAGCCGGACTGAAGCTTTCTTT. Protein sequence: CASSSRGQSRTEAFF.

This clone was recorded a few times. The chain couples TRBV2 to TRBJ1-4; the match to TRBD1 covers 7 bases. The length of the CDR3 is 15 residues. With V trimmed by 7 bases and J by 4 bases, 9 bases remained unmatched. Germline values: CDR1 SNHLY, CDR2 FYNNEI. The CDR3 DNA sequence: TGTGCCAGCACCCACCGGGACAGCCTTAATGAAAAACTGTTTTTT. Translating it yields CASTHRDSLNEKLFF.

The rearrangement joins TRBV5-1 to TRBJ1-2; 10 bases fit TRBD1. Germline trimming cut 4 bases from V and 3 bases from J; bases unmatched to any gene: 3. Germline values: CDR1 SGHRS, CDR2 YFSETQ. The CDR3 is made up of 14 amino acids. CDR3 residues: CASSRQGADYGYTF. For the CDR3, the DNA is TGCGCCAGCAGCCGACAGGGGGCGGACTATGGCTACACCTTC.

The chain combines TRBV28 with TRBJ1-6; D is uncertain. This CDR3 has 13 residues. The ends were cut back, 2 bases at V and 9 bases at J, with 8 bases in the middle. Per germline, CDR1 MDHEN and CDR2 SYDVKM. The CDR3 sequence is CASSLTGSSPLHF. The CDR3 nucleotides are TGTGCCAGCAGTTTAACGGGAAGTTCACCCCTCCACTTT.

The chain links TRBV28 to TRBJ1-4, with 8 bases matching TRBD1. Germline V lookup: CDR1 MDHEN, CDR2 SYDVKM. The CDR3 has 14 residues. V gave up 1 base and J gave up 15 bases; unmatched junction bases: 10. CDR3 in DNA: TGTGCCAGCAGTTTATCACAGGGGGTACGTCAATTGTTTTTT. Translation gives CASSLSQGVRQLFF.

The chain employs TRBV4-1 and TRBJ2-1; a possible D gene is TRBD2 (6 bases). The V gene's germline CDR1 is MGHRA and CDR2 YSYEKL. The CDR3 totals 16 residues. V was clipped by 4 bases and J by 3 bases, with 16 bases between them. The CDR3 sequence is CASSLSGGSYYNEQFF. The CDR3, as DNA: TGCGCCAGCAGCCTTTCAGGAGGGAGCTACTACAATGAGCAGTTCTTC.